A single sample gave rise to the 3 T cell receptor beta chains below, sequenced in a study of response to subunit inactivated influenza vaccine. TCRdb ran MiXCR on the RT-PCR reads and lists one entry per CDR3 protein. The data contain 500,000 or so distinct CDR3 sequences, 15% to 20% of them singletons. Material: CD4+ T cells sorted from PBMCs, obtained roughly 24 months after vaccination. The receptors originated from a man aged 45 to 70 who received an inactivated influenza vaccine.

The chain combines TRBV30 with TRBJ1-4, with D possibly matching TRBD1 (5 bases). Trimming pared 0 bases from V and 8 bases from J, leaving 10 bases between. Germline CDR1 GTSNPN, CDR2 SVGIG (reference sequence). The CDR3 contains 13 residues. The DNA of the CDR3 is TGTGCCTGGAGTGTCCCCGGGGGAGAAAAACTGTTTTTT. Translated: CAWSVPGGEKLFF.

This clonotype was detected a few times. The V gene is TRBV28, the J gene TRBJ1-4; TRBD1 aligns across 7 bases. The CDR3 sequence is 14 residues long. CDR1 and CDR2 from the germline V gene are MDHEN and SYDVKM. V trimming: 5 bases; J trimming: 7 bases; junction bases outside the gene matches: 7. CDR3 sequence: CASSAGQEGEKLFF. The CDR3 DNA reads TGTGCCAGCAGTGCCGGACAGGAGGGTGAAAAACTGTTTTTT.

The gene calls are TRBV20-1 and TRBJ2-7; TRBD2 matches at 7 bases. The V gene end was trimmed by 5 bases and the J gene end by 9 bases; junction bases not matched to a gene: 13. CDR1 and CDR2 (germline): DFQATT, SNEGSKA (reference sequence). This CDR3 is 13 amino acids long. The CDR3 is CSAGLGSGAPQYF. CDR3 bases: TGCAGTGCTGGACTAGGGAGTGGGGCTCCGCAGTACTTC.